This T cell receptor (beta chain) was recorded in a study of cytomegalovirus exposure and HLA in healthy donors. General study results and limits: Sequencing depth roughly uniform across donors was assumed in presence/absence analyses. Cytomegalovirus-associated TCR beta chains were listed, numbering under 200. For most TCR beta V segments, an earlier analysis put the productive rate at about 87% or about 30% of the time.

The germline V gene has CDR1 SEHNR and CDR2 FQNEAQ (reference sequence). This CDR3 is 15 amino acids long. As for the donors, each was a healthy bone marrow donor. Concerning this clone: Its antigen is undetermined. The junction and the germline gene differ at one end; a read error may be behind it.

Primers for the PCR totalled 60 Vbeta and 13 Jbeta. This table comes from immunoSEQ multiplex PCR, and its TCRdb copy is limited to in-frame clones, with some not included. This sample has 30,000 to 40,000 clones, with roughly 76% found just once. Specimen: PBMCs. This receptor was taken from a woman younger than 45 in good health and CMV-seropositive. The chain employs TRBV7-9 and TRBJ1-4, with TRBD1 matching 9 bases. CDR3 in DNA: TGTTCCAGCAGCTCCGGACAGGGGCTAGGCGAAAAACTGTTTTTT. Translating gives CSSSSGQGLGEKLFF.